This T cell receptor beta chain was captured by sequencing in a study of blood T cells in healthy people across ages. This clonotype was detected only once. PCR was performed a second time for 7 to 11 cycles using a sample-barcoded 5' primer and a J-beta primer mix. MiXCR, applied by TCRdb to the 5' RACE reads, yields one record per CDR3 protein. The table has about 780,000 distinct CDR3 sequences, around 50% seen once. Germline V gene sequence: CDR1 MNHEY, CDR2 SVGEGT. With V trimmed by 7 bases and J by 11 bases, 16 bases remained unmatched. The CDR3 is 14 amino acids. The chain joins TRBV6-2 or TRBV6-3 to TRBJ2-5, with 7 nucleotides matching TRBD2. The origin of this receptor is a man at least 80 years old in good health. Input material: blood. DNA of the CDR3: TGTGCCAGCAAGGAAGTAGCGGGTAAATATGAGCAGTACTTC. Protein: CASKEVAGKYEQYF.